This record looks at one TCR beta chain sequence and its context. From its re-call of the 5' RACE reads, TCRdb lists each CDR3 protein once, without DNA. The listing records around 230,000 distinct CDR3 sequences. This CDR3 spans 15 amino acids. CDR1 and CDR2 from the germline V gene are SGHRS and YFSETQ. The sample originates from a study of monozygotic twins with inflammatory bowel disease. The clonotype originates from a human donor with ulcerative colitis or Crohn's disease, or a healthy co-twin of an affected twin (not recorded which). V gene TRBV5-1 combines with J gene TRBJ2-1. Sequenced input: blood. The CDR3 sequence: CASSLDLLSYNEQFF.